The present TCR beta chain was sequenced within a study of control samples from healthy donors and cancer patients. This CDR3 comprises 13 residues. CDR1 is SQVTM and CDR2 is ANQGSEA in the germline V gene. V shed 5 bases, J shed 7 bases, and the junction held 5 bases outside the gene matches. Clones were sequenced by immunoSEQ multiplex PCR, and TCRdb holds only the in-frame ones, with some missing. The data show 45,000 to 60,000 clones, roughly 92% seen once. This chain joins TRBV29-1 and TRBJ2-7, with 13 bases lining up with TRBD2. This clonotype was obtained from a man aged 30 to 45 with colorectal cancer. The sequencing sample was made of PBMCs. DNA of the CDR3: TGCAGCGTTAGATGGACTAGCGGGGGTGAGCAGTACGTC. Protein product: CSVRWTSGGEQYV.